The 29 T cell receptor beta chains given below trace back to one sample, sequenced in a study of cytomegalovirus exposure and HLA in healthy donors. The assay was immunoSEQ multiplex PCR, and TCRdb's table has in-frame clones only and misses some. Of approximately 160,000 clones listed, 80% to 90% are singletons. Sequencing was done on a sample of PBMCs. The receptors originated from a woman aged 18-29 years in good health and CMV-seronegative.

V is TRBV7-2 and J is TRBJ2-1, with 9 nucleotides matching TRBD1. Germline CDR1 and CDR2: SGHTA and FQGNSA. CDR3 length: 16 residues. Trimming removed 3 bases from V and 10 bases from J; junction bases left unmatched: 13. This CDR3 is CASSFSQGTGRGEQFF. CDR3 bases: TGTGCCAGCAGCTTCAGCCAAGGGACAGGGCGAGGGGAGCAGTTCTTC. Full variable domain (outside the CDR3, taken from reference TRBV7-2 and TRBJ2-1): GAGVSQSPSNKVTEKGKDVELRCDPISGHTALYWYRQSLGQGLEFLIYFQGNSAPDKSGLPSDRFSAERTGGSVSTLTIQRTQQEDSAVYLCASSFSQGTGRGEQFFGPGTRLTVL.

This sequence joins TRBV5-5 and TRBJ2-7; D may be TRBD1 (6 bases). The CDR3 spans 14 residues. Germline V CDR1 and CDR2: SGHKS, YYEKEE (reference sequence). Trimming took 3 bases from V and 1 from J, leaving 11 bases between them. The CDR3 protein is CASSWRDRSYEQYF. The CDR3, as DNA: TGTGCCAGCAGCTGGAGAGACAGGTCCTACGAGCAGTACTTC.

The CDR3 DNA reads TGTGCCAGCAGTTACTCGCCAGGGACCTACGAGCAGTACTTC. This gives the protein CASSYSPGTYEQYF. This chain joins TRBV6-5 and TRBJ2-7; possible D gene TRBD1, 5 bases. The CDR3 covers 14 residues. Trimming took 0 bases from V and 2 from J, leaving 8 bases between them. Germline V lookup: CDR1 MNHEY, CDR2 SVGAGI.

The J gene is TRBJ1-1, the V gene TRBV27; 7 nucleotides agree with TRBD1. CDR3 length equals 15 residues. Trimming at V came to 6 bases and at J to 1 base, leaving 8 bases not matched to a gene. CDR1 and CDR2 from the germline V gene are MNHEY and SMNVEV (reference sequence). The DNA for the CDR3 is TGTGCCAGCAGCTTACAGGGGCCCCGGAACACTGAAGCTTTCTTT. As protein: CASSLQGPRNTEAFF.

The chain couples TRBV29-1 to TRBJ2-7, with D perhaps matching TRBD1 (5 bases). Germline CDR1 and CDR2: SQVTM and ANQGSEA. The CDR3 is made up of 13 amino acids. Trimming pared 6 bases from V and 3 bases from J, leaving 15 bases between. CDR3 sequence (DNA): TGCAGCGTGGCTCAGGGTTTCCACTACGAGCAGTACTTC. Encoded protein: CSVAQGFHYEQYF.

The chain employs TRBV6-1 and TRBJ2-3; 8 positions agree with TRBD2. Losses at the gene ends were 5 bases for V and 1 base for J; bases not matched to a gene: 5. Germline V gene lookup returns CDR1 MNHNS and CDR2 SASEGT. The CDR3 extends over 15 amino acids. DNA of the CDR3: TGTGCCAGCAGTTCATTGCGGGGGGGCACAGATACGCAGTATTTT. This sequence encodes CASSSLRGGTDTQYF.

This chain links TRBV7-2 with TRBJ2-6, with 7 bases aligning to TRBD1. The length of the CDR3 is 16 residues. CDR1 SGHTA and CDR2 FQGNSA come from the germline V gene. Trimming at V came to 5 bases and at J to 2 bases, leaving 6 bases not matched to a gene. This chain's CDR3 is CASSITGVPGANVLTF. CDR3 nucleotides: TGTGCCAGCAGCATTACAGGGGTCCCTGGGGCCAACGTCCTGACTTTC.

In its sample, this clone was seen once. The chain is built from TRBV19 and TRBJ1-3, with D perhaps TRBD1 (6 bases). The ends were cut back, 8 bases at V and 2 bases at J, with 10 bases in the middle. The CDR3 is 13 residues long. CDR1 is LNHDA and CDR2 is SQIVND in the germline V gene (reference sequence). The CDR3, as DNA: TGTGCCAGTGGGGACACTCCTGGAAACACCATATATTTT. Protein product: CASGDTPGNTIYF.

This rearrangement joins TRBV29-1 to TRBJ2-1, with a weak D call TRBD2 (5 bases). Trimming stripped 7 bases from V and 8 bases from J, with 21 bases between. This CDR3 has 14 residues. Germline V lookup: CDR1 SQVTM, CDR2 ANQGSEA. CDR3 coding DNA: TGCAGCGAGATGGGCAGCGGCCCTTCGGATGAGCAGTTCTTC. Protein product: CSEMGSGPSDEQFF.

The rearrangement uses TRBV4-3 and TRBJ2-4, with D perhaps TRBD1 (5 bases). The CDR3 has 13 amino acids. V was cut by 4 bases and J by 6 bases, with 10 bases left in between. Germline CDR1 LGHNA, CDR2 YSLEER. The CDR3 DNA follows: TGCGCCAGCAGCCTTTCAGGGTTAAACATTCAGTACTTC. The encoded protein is CASSLSGLNIQYF.

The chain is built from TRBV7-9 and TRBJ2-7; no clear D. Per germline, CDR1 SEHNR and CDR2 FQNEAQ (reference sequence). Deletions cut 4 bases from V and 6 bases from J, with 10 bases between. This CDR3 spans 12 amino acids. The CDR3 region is CASSSKEREQYF. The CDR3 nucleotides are TGTGCCAGCAGCTCCAAGGAGCGCGAGCAGTACTTC.

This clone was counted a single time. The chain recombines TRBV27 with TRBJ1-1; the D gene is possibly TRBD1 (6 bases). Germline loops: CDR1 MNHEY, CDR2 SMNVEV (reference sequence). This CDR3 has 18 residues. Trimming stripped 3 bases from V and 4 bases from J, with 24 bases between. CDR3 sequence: CASSFRGQGPSRSTEAFF. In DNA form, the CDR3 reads TGTGCCAGCAGTTTCCGCGGGCAGGGGCCGAGCAGGTCCACTGAAGCTTTCTTT.

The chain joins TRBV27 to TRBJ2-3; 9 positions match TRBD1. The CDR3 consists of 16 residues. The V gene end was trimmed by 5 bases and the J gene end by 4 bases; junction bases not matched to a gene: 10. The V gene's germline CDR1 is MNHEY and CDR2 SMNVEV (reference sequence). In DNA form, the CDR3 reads TGTGCCAGCAGTCTCACGGACAGGGGAGTTGCAGATACGCAGTATTTT. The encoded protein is CASSLTDRGVADTQYF.

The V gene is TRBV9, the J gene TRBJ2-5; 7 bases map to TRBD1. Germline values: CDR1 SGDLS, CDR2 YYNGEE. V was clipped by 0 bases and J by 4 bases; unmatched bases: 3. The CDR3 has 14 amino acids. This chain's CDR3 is CASSVEGGGETQYF. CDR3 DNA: TGTGCCAGCAGCGTAGAAGGGGGCGGAGAGACCCAGTACTTC.

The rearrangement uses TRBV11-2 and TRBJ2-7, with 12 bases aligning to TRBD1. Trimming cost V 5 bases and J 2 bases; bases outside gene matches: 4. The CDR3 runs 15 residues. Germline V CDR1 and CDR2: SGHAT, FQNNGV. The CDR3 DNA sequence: TGTGCCAGCAGCGCCGGGACAGGGGGCGCCTACGAGCAGTACTTC. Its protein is CASSAGTGGAYEQYF. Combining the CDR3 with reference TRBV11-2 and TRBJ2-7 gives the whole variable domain EAGVAQSPRYKIIEKRQSVAFWCNPISGHATLYWYQQILGQGPKLLIQFQNNGVVDDSQLPKDRFSAERLKGVDSTLKIQPAKLEDSAVYLCASSAGTGGAYEQYFGPGTRLTVT.

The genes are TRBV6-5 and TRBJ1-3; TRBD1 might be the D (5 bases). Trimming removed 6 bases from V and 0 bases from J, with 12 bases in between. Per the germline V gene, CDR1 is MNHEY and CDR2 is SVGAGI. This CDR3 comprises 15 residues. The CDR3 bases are TGTGCCAGCAGACTAAAAGGGGCCTCTGGAAACACCATATATTTT. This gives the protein CASRLKGASGNTIYF.

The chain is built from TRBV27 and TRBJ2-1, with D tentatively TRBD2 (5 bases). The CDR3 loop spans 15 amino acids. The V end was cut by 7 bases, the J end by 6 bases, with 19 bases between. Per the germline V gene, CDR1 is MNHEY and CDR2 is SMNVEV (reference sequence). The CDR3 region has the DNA TGTGCCAGCACTTCCCCGGGGTATCGCTTCAATGAGCAGTTCTTC. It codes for CASTSPGYRFNEQFF.

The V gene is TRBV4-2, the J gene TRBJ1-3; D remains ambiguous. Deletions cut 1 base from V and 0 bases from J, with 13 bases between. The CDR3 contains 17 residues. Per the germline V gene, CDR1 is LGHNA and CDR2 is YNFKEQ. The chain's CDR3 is CASSQAEGAPSGNTIYF. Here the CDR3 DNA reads TGTGCCAGCAGCCAAGCGGAGGGAGCTCCCTCTGGAAACACCATATATTTT.

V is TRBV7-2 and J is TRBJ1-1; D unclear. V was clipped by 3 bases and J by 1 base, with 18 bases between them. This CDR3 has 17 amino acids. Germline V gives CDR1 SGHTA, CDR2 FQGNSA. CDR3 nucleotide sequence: TGTGCCAGCAGCTTGACCGCCGGCGGCACCAGGAACACTGAAGCTTTCTTT. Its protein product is CASSLTAGGTRNTEAFF.

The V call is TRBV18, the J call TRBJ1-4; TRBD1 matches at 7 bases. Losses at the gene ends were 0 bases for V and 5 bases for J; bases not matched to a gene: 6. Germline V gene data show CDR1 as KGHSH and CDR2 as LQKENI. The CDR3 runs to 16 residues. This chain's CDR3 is CASSPPTTGFNEKLFF. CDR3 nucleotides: TGTGCCAGCTCACCACCGACGACAGGGTTCAATGAAAAACTGTTTTTT.

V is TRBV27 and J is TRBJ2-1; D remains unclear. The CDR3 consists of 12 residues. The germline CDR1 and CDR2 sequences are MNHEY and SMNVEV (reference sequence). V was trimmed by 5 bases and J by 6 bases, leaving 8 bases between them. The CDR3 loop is CASSRQANEQFF. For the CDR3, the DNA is TGTGCCAGCAGTCGCCAGGCCAATGAGCAGTTCTTC.

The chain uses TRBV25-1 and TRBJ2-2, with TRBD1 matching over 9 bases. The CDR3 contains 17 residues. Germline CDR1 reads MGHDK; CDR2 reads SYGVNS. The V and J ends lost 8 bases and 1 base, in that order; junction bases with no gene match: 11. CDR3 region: CASQTPKGQGNTGELFF. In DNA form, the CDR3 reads TGTGCCAGCCAGACACCAAAGGGACAGGGGAACACCGGGGAGCTGTTTTTT.

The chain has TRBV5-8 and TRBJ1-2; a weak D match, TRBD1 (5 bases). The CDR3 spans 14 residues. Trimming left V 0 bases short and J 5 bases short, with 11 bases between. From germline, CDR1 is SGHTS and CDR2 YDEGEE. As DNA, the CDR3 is TGTGCCAGCAGCTTGGCCGCGGGGCCATATGGCTACACCTTC. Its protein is CASSLAAGPYGYTF. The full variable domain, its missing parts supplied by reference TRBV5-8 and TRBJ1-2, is EAGVTQSPTHLIKTRGQQATLRCSPISGHTSVYWYQQALGLGLQFLLWYDEGEERNRGNFPPRFSGRQFPNYSSELNVNALELEDSALYLCASSLAAGPYGYTFGSGTRLTVV.

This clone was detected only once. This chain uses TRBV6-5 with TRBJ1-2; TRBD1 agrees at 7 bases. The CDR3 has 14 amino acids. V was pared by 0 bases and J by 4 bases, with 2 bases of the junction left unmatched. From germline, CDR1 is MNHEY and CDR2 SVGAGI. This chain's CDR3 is CASSYSGGPYGYTF. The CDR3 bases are TGTGCCAGCAGTTACTCAGGGGGCCCCTATGGCTACACCTTC.

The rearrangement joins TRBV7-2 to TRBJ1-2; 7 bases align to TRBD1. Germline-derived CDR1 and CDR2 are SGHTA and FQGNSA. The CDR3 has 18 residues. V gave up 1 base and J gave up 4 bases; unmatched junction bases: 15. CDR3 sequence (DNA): TGTGCCAGCAGCTTAGGGTCCCTCGCTGCCGGACAGGTCTATGGCTACACCTTC. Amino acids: CASSLGSLAAGQVYGYTF. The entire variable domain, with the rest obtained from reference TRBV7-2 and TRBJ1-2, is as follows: GAGVSQSPSNKVTEKGKDVELRCDPISGHTALYWYRQSLGQGLEFLIYFQGNSAPDKSGLPSDRFSAERTGGSVSTLTIQRTQQEDSAVYLCASSLGSLAAGQVYGYTFGSGTRLTVV.

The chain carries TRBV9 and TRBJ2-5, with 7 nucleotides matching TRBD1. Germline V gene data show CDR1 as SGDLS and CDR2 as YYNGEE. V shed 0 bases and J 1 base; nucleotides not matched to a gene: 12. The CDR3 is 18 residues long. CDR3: CASSVATGERSGQETQYF. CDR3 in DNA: TGTGCCAGCAGCGTAGCTACAGGGGAGAGATCGGGCCAAGAGACCCAGTACTTC.

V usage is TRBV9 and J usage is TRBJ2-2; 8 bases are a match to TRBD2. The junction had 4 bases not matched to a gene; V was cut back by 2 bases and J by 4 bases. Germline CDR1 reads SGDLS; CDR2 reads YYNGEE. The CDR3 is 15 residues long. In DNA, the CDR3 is TGTGCCAGCAGCGTGACTAGCGCGGGCACCGGGGAGCTGTTTTTT. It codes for CASSVTSAGTGELFF.

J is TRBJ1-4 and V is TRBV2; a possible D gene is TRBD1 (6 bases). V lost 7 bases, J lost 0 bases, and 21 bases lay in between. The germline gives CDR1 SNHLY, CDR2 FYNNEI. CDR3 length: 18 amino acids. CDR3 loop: CASNTIGGLVSTNEKLFF. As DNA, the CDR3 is TGTGCCAGCAACACCATTGGGGGCTTAGTTTCAACTAATGAAAAACTGTTTTTT. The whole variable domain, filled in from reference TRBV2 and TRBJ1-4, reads EPEVTQTPSHQVTQMGQEVILRCVPISNHLYFYWYRQILGQKVEFLVSFYNNEISEKSEIFDDQFSVERPDGSNFTLKIRSTKLEDSAMYFCASNTIGGLVSTNEKLFFGSGTQLSVL.

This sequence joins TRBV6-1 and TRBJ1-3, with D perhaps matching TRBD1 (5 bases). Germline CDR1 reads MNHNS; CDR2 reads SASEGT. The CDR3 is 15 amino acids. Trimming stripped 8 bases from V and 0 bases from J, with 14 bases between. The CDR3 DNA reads TGTGCCAGCTGGCGACAGCCCTCCTCTGGAAACACCATATATTTT. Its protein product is CASWRQPSSGNTIYF.